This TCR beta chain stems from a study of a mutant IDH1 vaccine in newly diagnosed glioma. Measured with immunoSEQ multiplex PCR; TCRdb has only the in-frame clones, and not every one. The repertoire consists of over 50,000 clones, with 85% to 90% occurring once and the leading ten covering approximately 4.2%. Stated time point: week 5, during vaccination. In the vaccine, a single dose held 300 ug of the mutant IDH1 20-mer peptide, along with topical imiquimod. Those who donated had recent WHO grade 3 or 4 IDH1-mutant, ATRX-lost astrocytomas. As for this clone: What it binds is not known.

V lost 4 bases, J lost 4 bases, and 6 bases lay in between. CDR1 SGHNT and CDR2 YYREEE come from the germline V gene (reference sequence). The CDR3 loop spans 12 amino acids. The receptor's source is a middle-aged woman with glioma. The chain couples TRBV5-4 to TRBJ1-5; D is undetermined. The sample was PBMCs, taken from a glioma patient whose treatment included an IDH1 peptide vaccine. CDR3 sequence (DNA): TGTGCCAGCAGCGCCCCTAATCAGCCCCAGCATTTT. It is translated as CASSAPNQPQHF. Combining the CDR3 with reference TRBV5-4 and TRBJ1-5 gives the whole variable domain ETGVTQSPTHLIKTRGQQVTLRCSSQSGHNTVSWYQQALGQGPQFIFQYYREEENGRGNFPPRFSGLQFPNYSSELNVNALELDDSALYLCASSAPNQPQHFGDGTRLSIL.